The 28 T cell receptor beta chains below were found in one sample sequenced in a study of T cell responses to AZD1222 COVID-19 vaccine (dated by TCRdb to about 2021). Library method: the immunoSEQ multiplex PCR assay. The source is immuneACCESS, and TCRdb retained only in-frame sequences with V and J called. Part of the clones is not carried over; for the studies checked, unresolved V genes explain less than half of this, and the remainder is unexplained. For this sample there are 90,000 to 100,000 clones; about 85% appear just once. The ten largest make up less than 3% of the sample. The intended sense of this specimen's time point label: baseline before first vaccination. Sequenced here: peripheral blood, sampled on day 0 of AZD1222 vaccination. Receptors were obtained from an adult in good health.

This chain links TRBV9 with TRBJ2-5; D is unclear. The V and J ends lost 0 bases and 1 base respectively, with 4 bases between them. CDR1 is SGDLS, CDR2 YYNGEE, per germline. The CDR3 spans 13 residues. CDR3 sequence (DNA): TGTGCCAGCAGCGTAGGCTTCCAAGAGACCCAGTACTTC. The encoded protein is CASSVGFQETQYF.

Notes on this clone: One junction end disagrees with the germline gene, perhaps due to a read error. The chain links TRBV5-1 to TRBJ2-3; 10 nucleotides line up with TRBD2. Germline V CDR1 and CDR2: SGHRS, YFSETQ. CDR3 length equals 19 residues. CDR3 protein: CASSFPNLLAGAPTDTQYF. In DNA, the CDR3 is TGTGCCAGCAGCTTCCCTAACCTGCTAGCGGGAGCCCCCACAGATACGCAGTATTTT.

V and J are TRBV7-3 and TRBJ2-1; 10 positions agree with TRBD2. The J segment lost 6 bases and the V segment lost 5 bases, leaving 7 bases of the junction unmatched. CDR1 SGHTA and CDR2 FQGTGA come from the germline V gene. The CDR3 totals 15 residues. This chain's CDR3 is CASSQSGGAVNEQFF. CDR3 DNA sequence: TGTGCCAGCAGCCAGAGCGGGGGGGCTGTCAATGAGCAGTTCTTC.

The chain recombines TRBV6-5 with TRBJ1-5; D ambiguous. Deletions cut 6 bases from V and 7 bases from J, with 10 bases between. CDR3 length equals 12 residues. Germline-derived CDR1 and CDR2 are MNHEY and SVGAGI. The CDR3 DNA is TGTGCCAGCAGCGATAAGGGCCAGCCCCAGCATTTT. It specifies CASSDKGQPQHF.

The chain links TRBV6-5 to TRBJ1-1, with D maybe TRBD1 (5 bases). The CDR3 is made up of 16 amino acids. The V gene lost 2 bases and the J gene lost 7 bases, with 20 bases spanning the gap. From germline, CDR1 is MNHEY and CDR2 SVGAGI. The CDR3 region is CASSYRDFGGQGEAFF. DNA of the CDR3: TGTGCCAGCAGTTACAGGGATTTTGGTGGCCAGGGTGAAGCTTTCTTT.

This chain joins TRBV6-6 and TRBJ1-5; TRBD1 agrees at 7 bases. The length of the CDR3 is 15 residues. Looked up from germline, CDR1 is MNHNY and CDR2 is SVGAGI (reference sequence). Trimming took 7 bases from V and 2 from J; bases not matched to a gene: 8. CDR3 sequence reads: CASTLGGAGNQPQHF. CDR3 nucleotides: TGTGCCAGCACCCTAGGGGGCGCGGGCAATCAGCCCCAGCATTTT.

The V call is TRBV5-1, the J call TRBJ1-1; perhaps TRBD1 as D (6 bases). This CDR3 has 15 residues. Trimming pared 2 bases from V and 2 bases from J, leaving 13 bases between. Germline V gene lookup returns CDR1 SGHRS and CDR2 YFSETQ. The CDR3 DNA sequence: TGCGCCAGCAGCTTAACGACAGGAAGAAACACTGAAGCTTTCTTT. This translates into CASSLTTGRNTEAFF.

The rearrangement joins TRBV2 to TRBJ1-5; 9 bases are shared with TRBD1. The V and J ends lost 7 bases and 6 bases, in that order; junction bases with no gene match: 10. Per the germline V gene, CDR1 is SNHLY and CDR2 is FYNNEI. The CDR3 contains 15 residues. In nucleotides, the CDR3 is TGTGCCAGCACCTCTGGCGGACAGGGGAGTCAGCCCCAGCATTTT. Its translation is CASTSGGQGSQPQHF.

The chain carries TRBV2 and TRBJ2-2, with D unclear. The V gene's germline CDR1 is SNHLY and CDR2 FYNNEI. The ends were cut back, 4 bases at V and 6 bases at J, with 6 bases in the middle. CDR3 length: 12 amino acids. CDR3 in DNA: TGTGCCAGCAGTGGGTTACCCGGGGAGCTGTTTTTT. Its protein product is CASSGLPGELFF.

The V gene is TRBV4-3, the J gene TRBJ2-1; D gene uncertain. The V gene lost 1 base and the J gene lost 0 bases, with 7 bases spanning the gap. The CDR3 contains 15 residues. Germline CDR1 reads LGHNA; CDR2 reads YSLEER. DNA of the CDR3: TGCGCCAGCAGCCAAGTTTGGGCCTCCTACAATGAGCAGTTCTTC. This encodes CASSQVWASYNEQFF.

The rearrangement links TRBV7-3 to TRBJ1-1; D ambiguous. With 4 bases removed from V and 6 bases from J, the gap between germline ends came to 12 bases. This CDR3 contains 13 residues. Germline V gene data show CDR1 as SGHTA and CDR2 as FQGTGA. CDR3 residues: CASSSTSHAEAFF. In nucleotides, the CDR3 is TGTGCCAGCAGCTCAACATCACACGCTGAAGCTTTCTTT. The variable domain in full, with the rest retrieved from reference TRBV7-3 and TRBJ1-1, is GAGVSQTPSNKVTEKGKYVELRCDPISGHTALYWYRQSLGQGPEFLIYFQGTGAADDSGLPNDRFFAVRPEGSVSTLKIQRTERGDSAVYLCASSSTSHAEAFFGQGTRLTVV.

The chain uses TRBV7-2 and TRBJ1-6; perhaps TRBD1 as D (6 bases). CDR1 SGHTA and CDR2 FQGNSA come from the germline V gene. V gave up 2 bases and J gave up 8 bases, with 13 bases separating them. This CDR3 contains 15 residues. The CDR3 spells CASSLQGGGDSPLHF. CDR3 sequence (DNA): TGTGCCAGCAGCTTACAGGGAGGGGGGGATTCACCCCTCCACTTT.

The J gene is TRBJ1-3, the V gene TRBV25-1, with 9 bases aligning to TRBD1. Germline loops: CDR1 MGHDK, CDR2 SYGVNS. The CDR3 extends over 17 amino acids. V lost 6 bases to trimming and J lost 0 bases; unmatched junction nucleotides: 9. DNA for the CDR3: TGTGCCAGCAGAAACACCGGGACAGGGATCTCTGGAAACACCATATATTTT. This gives the protein CASRNTGTGISGNTIYF.

In this sample, this clone turned up once. This chain uses TRBV6-2 or TRBV6-3 with TRBJ2-7, with a possible D match to TRBD2 (5 bases). This CDR3 is built from 13 residues. With 6 bases removed from V and 3 bases from J, the gap between germline ends came to 12 bases. The germline CDR1 and CDR2 sequences are MNHEY and SVGEGT. The CDR3 region is CASSDYRDYEQYV. As DNA, the CDR3 is TGTGCCAGCAGCGACTACCGGGACTACGAGCAGTACGTC.

This clone was seen once. This chain uses TRBV11-2 with TRBJ2-2; a possible D gene is TRBD2 (6 bases). Germline CDR1 is SGHAT and CDR2 is FQNNGV. CDR3 length: 15 amino acids. Trimming took off 5 bases at V and 8 bases at J, with 18 bases between the two ends. CDR3 sequence reads: CASSLRRDWGGELFF. The CDR3 nucleotides are TGTGCCAGCAGCCTCCGAAGGGACTGGGGAGGGGAGCTGTTTTTT.

This sequence joins TRBV7-2 and TRBJ1-6; 9 bases are a match to TRBD1. In germline, CDR1 is SGHTA, CDR2 FQGNSA. V shed 5 bases and J 3 bases; nucleotides not matched to a gene: 2. The CDR3 loop spans 15 amino acids. CDR3 DNA sequence: TGTGCCAGCAGCCTGACAGGGGGCTATAATTCACCCCTCCACTTT. Its translation is CASSLTGGYNSPLHF.

V gene TRBV28 combines with J gene TRBJ1-2; 11 nucleotides align to TRBD1. With 5 bases clipped from V and 0 bases from J, the junction kept 8 bases outside the gene matches. CDR1 is MDHEN and CDR2 is SYDVKM in the germline V gene. The CDR3 runs 17 residues. The CDR3 here is CASSPKWGQGANYGYTF. In DNA, the CDR3 is TGTGCCAGCAGTCCCAAGTGGGGACAGGGGGCTAACTATGGCTACACCTTC.

This chain links TRBV6-5 with TRBJ2-1; no reliable D call. V lost 7 bases to trimming and J lost 7 bases, with 17 bases between them. In germline, CDR1 is MNHEY, CDR2 SVGAGI. There are 14 residues in the CDR3. For the CDR3, the DNA is TGTGCCAGCAAGTCAGGCAACGAGGCTAATGAGCAGTTCTTC. It translates to CASKSGNEANEQFF.

The chain recombines TRBV6-2 or TRBV6-3 with TRBJ1-5; D is ambiguous. The V end was cut by 0 bases, the J end by 5 bases, with 8 bases between. From germline, CDR1 is MNHEY and CDR2 SVGEGT. CDR3 size: 14 residues. CDR3 amino acids: CASSYSIQHQPQHF. CDR3 coding DNA: TGTGCCAGCAGTTACTCGATTCAGCATCAGCCCCAGCATTTT.

V usage is TRBV7-3 and J usage is TRBJ2-2; TRBD1 matches at 7 bases. The CDR3 loop spans 14 amino acids. Germline CDR1 is SGHTA and CDR2 is FQGTGA. V shed 5 bases, J shed 8 bases, and the junction held 8 bases outside the gene matches. The CDR3 here is CASSPQTGVGELFF. The CDR3 region has the DNA TGTGCCAGCAGCCCGCAAACAGGGGTAGGGGAGCTGTTTTTT.

The rearrangement links TRBV11-1 to TRBJ2-3; D unresolved. Between the trimmed V and J ends, which lost 2 bases and 6 bases, there was a span of 6 bases. Germline V gene sequence: CDR1 SGHAT, CDR2 FQDESV (reference sequence). The CDR3 covers 12 residues. DNA for the CDR3: TGTGCCAGCAGCTTAAACACCGATACGCAGTATTTT. This translates into CASSLNTDTQYF.

CDR3 nucleotide sequence: TGTGCCAGCATAGATGAGAGGACGGGAGGCTACACCTTC. It yields the protein CASIDERTGGYTF. V is TRBV28 and J is TRBJ1-2; D is ambiguous. Trimming shortened V by 7 bases and J by 8 bases, and 17 bases separated the two germline ends. Germline V gene data show CDR1 as MDHEN and CDR2 as SYDVKM. The CDR3 loop spans 13 amino acids.

The chain couples TRBV2 to TRBJ2-3, with D perhaps TRBD1 or TRBD2 (6 bases each). There are 17 residues in the CDR3. Between the trimmed V and J ends, which lost 4 bases and 2 bases, there was a span of 19 bases. CDR1 and CDR2 from the germline V gene are SNHLY and FYNNEI. The CDR3 nucleotides are TGTGCCAGCAGTGTGGTCTACGGGGGCATCTCCACAGATACGCAGTATTTT. Amino acids: CASSVVYGGISTDTQYF.

A few counts support this clone. The J gene is TRBJ2-1, the V gene TRBV18; D unresolved. The germline V gene has CDR1 KGHSH and CDR2 LQKENI. This CDR3 contains 13 residues. The V gene lost 3 bases and the J gene lost 9 bases, with 12 bases spanning the gap. The CDR3: CASSPGLGSEQFF. CDR3 nucleotide sequence: TGTGCCAGCTCACCTGGGCTAGGTAGTGAGCAGTTCTTC.

The CDR3 loop is CATSGGDRSTDTQYF. CDR3 sequence (DNA): TGTGCCACCAGTGGAGGGGACAGGAGCACAGATACGCAGTATTTT. The chain recombines TRBV24-1 with TRBJ2-3; 8 bases align to TRBD1. Germline V CDR1 and CDR2: KGHDR, SFDVKD. After removal of 5 bases from V and 0 bases from J, the junction contained 3 bases not matched to a gene. The length of the CDR3 is 15 residues.

The V gene is TRBV29-1, the J gene TRBJ1-2, with D possibly being TRBD1 (5 bases). Trimming took off 4 bases at V and 4 bases at J, with 16 bases between the two ends. Germline CDR1 SQVTM, CDR2 ANQGSEA. The CDR3 has 14 amino acids. For the CDR3, the DNA is TGCAGCGTTGTCGCTCCAGGGCAGGGCTATGGCTACACCTTC. This codes for CSVVAPGQGYGYTF. The full variable domain, rest sourced from reference TRBV29-1 and TRBJ1-2, is SAVISQKPSRDICQRGTSLTIQCQVDSQVTMMFWYRQQPGQSLTLIATANQGSEATYESGFVIDKFPISRPNLTFSTLTVSNMSPEDSSIYLCSVVAPGQGYGYTFGSGTRLTVV.

In its sample, this clone was seen a few times. The chain is built from TRBV19 and TRBJ1-1, with a possible D match to TRBD1 (5 bases). Per germline, CDR1 LNHDA and CDR2 SQIVND (reference sequence). V was clipped by 9 bases and J by 2 bases, with 13 bases between them. The CDR3 is 13 amino acids. For the CDR3, the DNA is TGTGCCAGCCACACCACAGGAAACACTGAAGCTTTCTTT. It is translated as CASHTTGNTEAFF.

The V gene is TRBV6-1, the J gene TRBJ1-5; D remains unclear. CDR1 and CDR2 (germline): MNHNS, SASEGT. CDR3 length: 14 amino acids. V dropped 2 bases and J dropped 6 bases, with 11 bases sitting between them. The CDR3 region has the DNA TGTGCCAGCAGTGAACGGCAGGCCCGTCAGCCCCAGCATTTT. The encoded protein is CASSERQARQPQHF.